The clone carrying this TCR beta chain was seen once. In germline, CDR1 is MDHEN, CDR2 SYDVKM. Trimming took 3 bases from V and 2 from J, leaving 20 bases between them. The length of the CDR3 is 17 residues. PCR primers comprised 60 Vbeta and 13 Jbeta primers. The method was immunoSEQ multiplex PCR; TCRdb's version includes in-frame clones alone and lacks a portion of them. This repertoire shows 100,000 or so clones, around three quarters found once; its top ten account for roughly 9.8%. This entry is derived from a study of cytomegalovirus exposure and HLA in healthy donors. V gene TRBV28 combines with J gene TRBJ2-7; D perhaps matches TRBD2 (6 bases). Sequencing input: PBMCs. The sequence came from a man aged 35-49 years in good health and CMV-seropositive. The CDR3 is CASSFFHRREQAYEQYF. CDR3 nucleotides: TGTGCCAGCAGTTTTTTCCATAGGCGGGAACAAGCCTACGAGCAGTACTTC.